Below, one TCR beta chain is given with its context. The method was immunoSEQ multiplex PCR; TCRdb's version includes in-frame clones alone and lacks a portion of them. The data contain about 31,000 clones, approximately 94% of them seen just once; the ten biggest clones take up approximately 6.6%. Germline V gene sequence: CDR1 SGHTA, CDR2 FQGTGA. The CDR3 loop spans 14 amino acids. J gave up 10 bases and V 5 bases, and 9 bases lay outside the gene matches. The sample originates from a study of control samples from healthy donors and cancer patients. The clonotype comes from a man aged 55 to 69 in good health. The sequenced material came from blood. This chain uses TRBV7-3 with TRBJ2-1, with 9 positions matching TRBD2. The CDR3 protein is CASSASSGVREQFF. Written as DNA, the CDR3 is TGTGCCAGCAGCGCCTCTAGCGGGGTAAGAGAGCAGTTCTTC.